A few counts support the clone carrying this T cell receptor (beta chain). Its cognate antigen is unknown. V gave up 8 bases and J gave up 5 bases; unmatched junction bases: 13. Germline assignment: CDR1 MDHEN and CDR2 SYDVKM. The CDR3 has 15 amino acids. The data originate from a study of T-cell memory formation after mild COVID-19. Overall study: The two donors had largely donor-specific TCR clusters. General study findings and limits: There was no confirmation that second-wave clones peaking on day 37 were SARS-CoV-2 specific. Pre-infection memory showed some responding clones, and this suggested that cross-reactive memory joined.

It was 5'RACE with constant-segment primers that produced the TCR alpha and TCR beta cDNA libraries, which carried sample barcodes and UMIs. One entry per CDR3 protein, called by TCRdb with MiXCR from the 5' RACE reads. Of some 180,000 distinct CDR3 sequences in the sample, over 10% were seen once. Specimen: PBMCs or a T cell subset sorted from them (not recorded which). The V call is TRBV28, the J call TRBJ2-3, with 7 bases lining up with TRBD2. This clonotype was obtained from a man younger than 35 who had mild COVID-19 (a few samples of this study predate the infection). Cell type and time point are not known. The CDR3 here is CASHPPTSMGDTQYF. The DNA of the CDR3 is TGTGCCAGCCATCCTCCGACTAGCATGGGAGATACGCAGTATTTT.